This T cell receptor (beta chain) comes out of a study of vaccination and CD4 T cells after COVID-19 (dated by TCRdb to between 2021 and 2024). Background for the entire study: Convalescent patients had a positive SARS-CoV-2 result on nasal swab PCR, and of these patients, fewer than ten had mild disease and one had severe disease. Post-COVID blood samples were collected from convalescent patients a median of about 92 days after diagnosis, with a range of roughly 30 to 161 days. Control cultures received a CEFX viral epitope pool as the positive control, an HIV-1 Nef peptide pool as the negative control, or no peptide. Six males and four females were included in the convalescent cohort, with two Hispanic individuals, seven Caucasians, two Asians and one multiracial person represented. The cultures were stimulated with overlapping spike peptide pools from SARS-CoV-2 and from the common cold coronaviruses HCoV-NL63, HCoV-OC43 and HCoV-229E. The time from the second vaccine dose to post-vaccine blood sampling had a median of around 72 days and ranged from 14 to 241 days. The spike-specific CD4+ TCR repertoire was compared before and after mRNA vaccination in around ten COVID-19 convalescent patients and a few infection-naive healthy vaccine recipients. Participants got two doses of the Pfizer-BioNTech BNT162b2 vaccine (n=8) or two doses of the Moderna mRNA-1273 vaccine (n=2).

The label giving this sample's treatment or condition can be read as: approximately 11-day PBMC culture with coronavirus spike peptide pools or control peptides (ViraFEST assay). The ViraFEST assay was used in the study, in which antigen-specific T cells were expanded with peptide pools and expanded clonotypes were subsequently identified by TCR sequencing. The convalescent patients' positive SARS-CoV-2 PCR tests fell between March and December 2020, which was before the Alpha, Beta and Delta variants emerged in the United States. Each well held roughly 2.2 million PBMCs cultured in IMDM containing around 5% human AB serum and approximately 9.4 IU/ml IL-2, with 10 ug/ml peptide pools added. Half of the culture medium was replaced with fresh IL-2-containing medium on days 3 and 7. After roughly nine days of culture, CD4+ T cells were isolated by negative selection using the EasySep CD4+ T cell isolation kit. Ficoll-Paque Plus gradient centrifugation was used to isolate PBMCs from whole blood, and the isolated PBMCs were then either used fresh or cryopreserved at -140C. Triplicate wells were generally used for each culture condition.

To prepare the library, PCR was applied. DNA from cultured CD4+ T cells underwent TCR sequencing with the Oncomine TCR Beta short-read assay at the Johns Hopkins FTIC core. The QIAamp micro DNA kit was used to extract genomic DNA from the cultured CD4+ T cells. Oncomine TCR Beta libraries from cultured CD4+ T cells were pooled using unique dual indexes and sequenced on an Illumina iSeq 100. As for the original processing: Non-productive sequences were filtered out, and CDR3s that did not start with C, did not end with F or W, or were shorter than 7 amino acids were discarded. Antigen-specific clonotypes were identified with the MANAFEST web application by comparing peptide-stimulated wells with reference and other culture wells. To be called positive, a clone needed an FDR below 0.05, an odds ratio above 5, and a productive frequency above 0.1% in at least two of three replicate wells. A clonotype was classed as cross-reactive if the clonotype showed significant expansion both in SARS-CoV-2 spike wells and in at least one common cold coronavirus spike condition. Using R version 3.6.1, CDR3 homology was evaluated through Levenshtein distances (stringdist) along with unrooted phylogenetic trees (ape). TCRdb redid the processing of the public reads, applying fastp at Q25 and MiXCR, and retained in-frame beta chains. Rows with a matching CDR3 protein are joined into one entry that keeps the most common DNA and genes. The V and J calls were determined by TCRdb, not by the authors. The sample table holds about 12,000 distinct CDR3 sequences, of which more than 70% were seen once. Clones ranked in the top ten supply 20% to 25% of the sample.

On this clonotype itself: Its target antigen remains unknown. No base-level quality is on record; no much larger clone is a single base apart.

General findings and caveats noted by the study authors: Nearly all vaccine-specific clones in convalescent patients (304 of 307) were mono-reactive for SARS-CoV-2 spike rather than cross-reactive with common cold coronaviruses. The study included relatively few convalescent patients and did not analyze early timepoints after natural infection. Although the median number of SARS-CoV-2-reactive clonotypes went up from fewer than 25 after infection to 38 after vaccination, the increase was not significant. Among convalescent patients, a median around 86% of the SARS-CoV-2-reactive clones seen after vaccination appeared only after vaccination, which suggests priming specific to the vaccine.

The CDR3 spans 15 residues, from the cysteine through the phenylalanine. Only the CDR3 DNA is retained, 45 bases long and in frame from the first base. CDR1 is given as SGHRS and CDR2 as YFSETQ, both from the germline V gene. Germline trimming amounts to 2 bases on V and 1 base on J, with 2 as the count of junction bases outside the gene matches. This receptor chain uses TRBV5-1 and TRBJ2-3, and 9 bases in between align with TRBD2. The sample was CD4+ T cells from blood, cultured in vitro. The TCR comes from a human donor who had recovered from COVID-19. The nucleotide sequence reads as follows: TGCGCCAGCAGCTTTCGGACTAGCGGCACAGATACGCAGTATTTT. Its coded protein is CASSFRTSGTDTQYF. Extended through the reference TRBV5-1 and TRBJ2-3 proteins, this CDR3 yields the full variable domain: KAGVTQTPRYLIKTRGQQVTLSCSPISGHRSVSWYQQTPGQGLQFLFEYFSETQRNKGNFPGRFSGRQFSNSRSEMNVSTLELGDSALYLCASSFRTSGTDTQYFGPGTRLTVL.